Below, one T cell receptor (beta chain) is given with its context. The data were taken from a study of OX40 agonist ivuxolimab in advanced cancers. V gave up 2 bases and J gave up 4 bases; unmatched junction bases: 11. This CDR3 is 19 amino acids long. Germline CDR1 is LNHDA and CDR2 is SQIVND (reference sequence). Repertoires were generated with immunoSEQ multiplex PCR, while TCRdb's copy carries only in-frame clones and drops some. Of tens of thousands of clones listed, approximately 90% are singletons. The gene calls are TRBV19 and TRBJ2-2, with 12 bases that match TRBD2. The material was CD4+ or CD8+ T cells sorted from blood, obtained in a trial of the OX40 agonist ivuxolimab. The sequence was obtained from an adult with an advanced solid tumor such as melanoma, head and neck, liver or kidney cancer. The CDR3: CASSIMVLAGGGRTGELFF. CDR3 DNA: TGTGCCAGTAGTATAATGGTTCTAGCGGGAGGGGGTCGCACCGGGGAGCTGTTTTTT.